These 6 T cell receptor beta chains came from one sample sequenced in a study of blood T cell repertoires in COVID-19. Only in-frame clones appear in the TCRdb table, and some are missing; sequencing was by immunoSEQ multiplex PCR. The data show 25,000 to 30,000 clones, over 85% seen once. The specimen was peripheral blood. The source is a human donor in a cohort sampled during active COVID-19.

V and J are TRBV2 and TRBJ2-1, with TRBD2 matching 10 bases. V trimming: 6 bases; J trimming: 0 bases; junction bases outside the gene matches: 5. Germline V gene sequence: CDR1 SNHLY, CDR2 FYNNEI. The CDR3 runs 16 residues. CDR3 in DNA: TGTGCCAGCAGGAGGACTAGCGGACTCTCCTACAATGAGCAGTTCTTC. Translated, it gives CASRRTSGLSYNEQFF.

The gene calls are TRBV7-3 and TRBJ2-7; no clear D gene. Germline V gene sequence: CDR1 SGHTA, CDR2 FQGTGA. V lost 5 bases and J lost 2, with 16 bases in between. There are 15 residues in the CDR3. Here the CDR3 DNA reads TGTGCCAGCAGCCCGTCCTCGAGATCCCCCTACGAGCAGTACTTC. It translates to CASSPSSRSPYEQYF.

The gene calls are TRBV7-9 and TRBJ1-4, with 9 nucleotides matching TRBD1. CDR1 is SEHNR and CDR2 is FQNEAQ in the germline V gene (reference sequence). The CDR3 spans 15 residues. Unmatched junction bases numbered 6, after V lost 4 bases and J lost 6 bases. The CDR3 sequence is CASSSRQGGDEKLFF. The CDR3 DNA reads as TGTGCCAGCAGCTCGAGACAGGGGGGAGATGAAAAACTGTTTTTT.

This clone occurred once. The V call is TRBV18, the J call TRBJ2-1; possibly TRBD1 for D (5 bases). CDR3 length: 14 residues. Germline CDR1 and CDR2: KGHSH and LQKENI. V dropped 2 bases and J dropped 7 bases, with 12 bases sitting between them. CDR3 bases: TGTGCCAGCTCACCAGAGAGACAGCCTAATGAGCAGTTCTTC. It is translated as CASSPERQPNEQFF.

This chain joins TRBV2 and TRBJ2-1, with a weak D call TRBD2 (5 bases). The CDR3 extends over 11 amino acids. Germline V gene sequence: CDR1 SNHLY, CDR2 FYNNEI. The ends were cut back, 6 bases at V and 12 bases at J, with 12 bases in the middle. DNA for the CDR3: TGTGCCAGCAGAGGTCCCAGCGGGCAGTTCTTC. It codes for CASRGPSGQFF.

The rearrangement joins TRBV5-1 to TRBJ2-2; TRBD1 matches 7 bases. The CDR3 length is 15 residues. Trimming removed 0 bases from V and 4 bases from J; junction bases left unmatched: 3. CDR1 and CDR2 (germline): SGHRS, YFSETQ. DNA of the CDR3: TGCGCCAGCAGCTTGGAACAGGGGAGCACCGGGGAGCTGTTTTTT. This encodes CASSLEQGSTGELFF.